This passage covers 32 T cell receptor beta chains from one sample sequenced in a study of blood T cell repertoires in COVID-19. Using immunoSEQ multiplex PCR, the repertoire was profiled, and TCRdb retains in-frame clones only, with some absent. Of roughly 240,000 clones detected, about nine tenths appear once; the ten largest clones hold approximately 0.9%. What was sequenced was PBMCs or T cells enriched from blood (not recorded which). All receptors come from a man between 45 and 60 years old who had been exposed to COVID-19.

This rearrangement joins TRBV5-1 to TRBJ2-2, with TRBD2 matching over 14 bases. CDR3 length: 16 amino acids. With 5 bases clipped from V and 6 bases from J, the junction kept 6 bases outside the gene matches. From germline, CDR1 is SGHRS and CDR2 YFSETQ. CDR3 residues: CASSILTSGGAGELFF. Here the CDR3 DNA reads TGCGCCAGCAGTATACTGACTAGCGGGGGGGCCGGGGAGCTGTTTTTT. The whole variable domain, remainder taken from reference TRBV5-1 and TRBJ2-2, is KAGVTQTPRYLIKTRGQQVTLSCSPISGHRSVSWYQQTPGQGLQFLFEYFSETQRNKGNFPGRFSGRQFSNSRSEMNVSTLELGDSALYLCASSILTSGGAGELFFGEGSRLTVL.

The rearrangement uses TRBV6-6 and TRBJ2-5, with TRBD1 matching over 9 bases. Germline-derived CDR1 and CDR2 are MNHNY and SVGAGI (reference sequence). This CDR3 has 14 amino acids. Trimming removed 2 bases from V and 5 bases from J; junction bases left unmatched: 3. CDR3 sequence reads: CASSYVDRGETQYF. CDR3 nucleotide sequence: TGTGCCAGCAGTTACGTCGACAGGGGGGAGACCCAGTACTTC.

CDR3 loop: CASSSRTGYSPLHF. In DNA form, the CDR3 reads TGTGCCAGCAGCAGCAGAACAGGGTATTCACCCCTCCACTTT. V is TRBV11-3 and J is TRBJ1-6, with a tentative D call TRBD1 (6 bases). Trimming cost V 5 bases and J 8 bases, with 13 bases left between them. The V gene's germline CDR1 is SGHNT and CDR2 YENEEA. The CDR3 has 14 residues.

The chain uses TRBV25-1 and TRBJ2-5, with 14 bases lining up with TRBD2. Germline CDR1 and CDR2: MGHDK and SYGVNS. The CDR3 has 17 amino acids. V shed 5 bases and J 5 bases; nucleotides not matched to a gene: 10. CDR3 in amino acids: CASSSGLAGGVRETQYF. The CDR3, as DNA: TGTGCCAGCAGTTCCGGACTAGCGGGGGGTGTGCGTGAGACCCAGTACTTC.

V usage is TRBV24-1 and J usage is TRBJ1-5, with 9 positions matching TRBD1. The V and J ends lost 4 bases and 4 bases, in that order; junction bases with no gene match: 7. CDR3 length: 16 residues. The germline V gene has CDR1 KGHDR and CDR2 SFDVKD. CDR3 nucleotides: TGTGCCACCAGTGACGCAACAGGGGGCGCGAATCAGCCCCAGCATTTT. It encodes CATSDATGGANQPQHF.

In DNA, the CDR3 is TGTGCCAGCAGCTTAGCGAAGGGGGCCGGGATGAACACTGAAGCTTTCTTT. This gives the protein CASSLAKGAGMNTEAFF. This rearrangement joins TRBV7-9 to TRBJ1-1; 7 nucleotides match TRBD1. Unmatched junction bases numbered 7, after V lost 0 bases and J lost 0 bases. CDR1 is SEHNR, CDR2 FQNEAQ, per germline (reference sequence). The CDR3 has 17 residues.

This chain links TRBV7-2 with TRBJ1-1; a weak D match, TRBD1 (5 bases). Germline assignment: CDR1 SGHTA and CDR2 FQGNSA. V was clipped by 1 base and J by 4 bases, with 16 bases between them. This CDR3 is built from 16 residues. In DNA, the CDR3 is TGTGCCAGCAGCTTAGGGTTGAAGGGGATCCTCACTGAAGCTTTCTTT. It codes for CASSLGLKGILTEAFF. Full variable domain (outside the CDR3, taken from reference TRBV7-2 and TRBJ1-1): GAGVSQSPSNKVTEKGKDVELRCDPISGHTALYWYRQSLGQGLEFLIYFQGNSAPDKSGLPSDRFSAERTGGSVSTLTIQRTQQEDSAVYLCASSLGLKGILTEAFFGQGTRLTVV.

This rearrangement joins TRBV5-5 to TRBJ1-2; 8 bases are shared with TRBD1. V was pared by 4 bases and J by 4 bases, with 6 bases of the junction left unmatched. Per germline, CDR1 SGHKS and CDR2 YYEKEE (reference sequence). The CDR3 sequence is 14 residues long. The CDR3 reads CASSLDRAPYGYTF. The CDR3 DNA is TGTGCCAGCAGCCTGGACAGGGCTCCCTATGGCTACACCTTC.

The chain is built from TRBV5-4 and TRBJ1-6, with a tentative D call TRBD1 (5 bases). V lost 4 bases and J lost 4, with 12 bases in between. The germline gives CDR1 SGHNT, CDR2 YYREEE (reference sequence). The CDR3 contains 15 residues. CDR3 amino acids: CASSPGGEYNSPLHF. In DNA, the CDR3 is TGTGCCAGCAGCCCCGGAGGGGAATATAATTCACCCCTCCACTTT.

This chain connects TRBV29-1 to TRBJ1-2, with 9 nucleotides matching TRBD1. The CDR3 spans 16 residues. The junction had 14 bases not matched to a gene; V was cut back by 5 bases and J by 4 bases. Germline-derived CDR1 and CDR2 are SQVTM and ANQGSEA. The CDR3 bases are TGCAGCGTTCCGCCGTTTCCGGGACAGGGCGTCTATGGCTACACCTTC. This sequence encodes CSVPPFPGQGVYGYTF.

CDR3 coding DNA: TGTGCCTGGAGTGGGATAAGAGAAGGGGCAACTAATGAAAAACTGTTTTTT. It translates to CAWSGIREGATNEKLFF. The chain joins TRBV30 to TRBJ1-4; D is perhaps TRBD1 (5 bases). Trimming took 1 base from V and 0 from J, leaving 15 bases between them. The CDR3 runs to 17 residues. CDR1 and CDR2 from the germline V gene are GTSNPN and SVGIG (reference sequence).

This chain links TRBV28 with TRBJ1-5, with D unclear. The germline V gene encodes CDR1 MDHEN and CDR2 SYDVKM. V was clipped by 2 bases and J by 4 bases, with 3 bases between them. The CDR3 runs to 12 residues. The CDR3 DNA follows: TGTGCCAGCAGTTTACATAATCAGCCCCAGCATTTT. Translation gives CASSLHNQPQHF.

In this sample, this clone turned up once. This chain uses TRBV28 with TRBJ2-7, with 9 bases matching TRBD1. V was pared by 6 bases and J by 0 bases, with 9 bases of the junction left unmatched. CDR1 is MDHEN and CDR2 is SYDVKM in the germline V gene. This CDR3 spans 16 amino acids. CDR3 region: CASSLPPGQGSYEQYF. CDR3 nucleotide sequence: TGTGCCAGCAGCCTTCCACCGGGACAGGGCTCCTACGAGCAGTACTTC.

The V gene is TRBV7-9, the J gene TRBJ2-1; 7 bases are a match to TRBD2. The CDR3 spans 13 residues. The germline gives CDR1 SEHNR, CDR2 FQNEAQ (reference sequence). After removal of 2 bases from V and 7 bases from J, the junction contained 2 bases not matched to a gene. CDR3 nucleotides: TGTGCCAGCAGCTTATTGGGGGGGAATGAGCAGTTCTTC. Amino acid sequence: CASSLLGGNEQFF. The full variable domain, with the rest looked up from reference TRBV7-9 and TRBJ2-1, is DTGVSQNPRHKITKRGQNVTFRCDPISEHNRLYWYRQTLGQGPEFLTYFQNEAQLEKSRLLSDRFSAERPKGSFSTLEIQRTEQGDSAMYLCASSLLGGNEQFFGPGTRLTVL.

The J gene is TRBJ1-2, the V gene TRBV6-5, with 9 bases matching TRBD1. Germline CDR1 and CDR2: MNHEY and SVGAGI. The length of the CDR3 is 15 residues. V lost 7 bases to trimming and J lost 5 bases; unmatched junction nucleotides: 11. CDR3 loop: CASTPGQGRLYGYTF. The CDR3 coding sequence is TGTGCCAGCACACCGGGACAGGGTCGGCTTTATGGCTACACCTTC.

This clone has just one count. CDR3 nucleotide sequence: TGTGCCACCGGCCCGACAGGGTTTGATGAAAAACTGTTTTTT. Translation gives CATGPTGFDEKLFF. V usage is TRBV10-3 and J usage is TRBJ1-4; 7 bases map to TRBD1. The germline CDR1 and CDR2 sequences are ENHRY and SYGVKD. This CDR3 region has 14 residues. The V segment lost 10 bases and the J segment 6 bases; nucleotides outside the gene matches: 11.

The J gene is TRBJ2-3, the V gene TRBV9, with 9 bases fitting TRBD2. The J segment lost 3 bases and the V segment lost 5 bases, leaving 4 bases of the junction unmatched. The CDR3 totals 14 residues. CDR1 SGDLS and CDR2 YYNGEE come from the germline V gene. The CDR3 loop reads CASSSGLATDTQYF. CDR3 sequence (DNA): TGTGCCAGCAGTAGCGGACTAGCGACAGATACGCAGTATTTT.

For this clone: The junction departs from germline at one end; a sequencing error may be responsible. The chain joins TRBV6-5 to TRBJ2-5; D gene ambiguous. Germline CDR1 MNHEY, CDR2 SVGAGI. The CDR3 contains 15 residues. CDR3 coding DNA: TGTGCCACCAGTACTTCAGTTACAGTACAAGAGACCCAGTACTTC. Protein: CATSTSVTVQETQYF.

V gene TRBV3-1 (or the pseudogene TRBV3-2) combines with J gene TRBJ1-4; 9 bases fit TRBD1. Per the germline V gene, CDR1 is LGHDT and CDR2 is YNNKEL (reference sequence). The V gene end was trimmed by 2 bases and the J gene end by 7 bases; junction bases not matched to a gene: 8. There are 16 residues in the CDR3. The CDR3 loop reads CASSQRGTGFREKLFF. The CDR3, as DNA: TGTGCCAGCAGCCAAAGAGGGACAGGGTTCCGTGAAAAACTGTTTTTT.

The CDR3 spells CASSSRYQPQHF. In nucleotides, the CDR3 is TGTGCCAGCAGTAGTAGATATCAGCCCCAGCATTTT. The chain links TRBV12-3 or TRBV12-4 to TRBJ1-5; D not resolved. The CDR3 totals 12 residues. V lost 5 bases and J 5 bases, leaving 7 bases between the germline ends.

The genes are TRBV18 and TRBJ2-7, with 9 bases aligning to TRBD2. Per germline, CDR1 KGHSH and CDR2 LQKENI. The CDR3 covers 13 residues. J gave up 4 bases and V 3 bases, and 1 base lay outside the gene matches. The CDR3 reads CASSPAGGYEQYV. The CDR3 region has the DNA TGTGCCAGCTCACCGGCGGGAGGGTACGAGCAGTACGTC.

The V and J genes are TRBV7-8 and TRBJ1-5, with D uncertain. Germline lookup yields CDR1 SGHVS and CDR2 FQNEAQ. The CDR3 has 17 residues. The V end lost 2 bases, the J end lost 0 bases, and 14 bases lay between the germline ends. The CDR3 nucleotides read TGTGCCAGCAGCTTACTGAACAGCCTTTATAGCAATCAGCCCCAGCATTTT. Translated: CASSLLNSLYSNQPQHF.

This chain joins TRBV15 and TRBJ2-1; 13 positions agree with TRBD2. Germline V gene lookup returns CDR1 LNHNV and CDR2 YYDKDF (reference sequence). This CDR3 has 17 residues. J gave up 0 bases and V 3 bases, and 2 bases lay outside the gene matches. The CDR3 spells CATSSGTSGDSYNEQFF. As DNA, the CDR3 is TGTGCCACCAGCAGCGGGACTAGCGGGGACTCCTACAATGAGCAGTTCTTC.

The chain uses TRBV29-1 and TRBJ2-2, with TRBD2 matching 7 bases. Unmatched junction bases numbered 12, after V lost 6 bases and J lost 2 bases. Germline V gene lookup returns CDR1 SQVTM and CDR2 ANQGSEA. This CDR3 has 16 amino acids. CDR3 bases: TGCAGCGTAGGTACCCAAGCGGGACTAAACACCGGGGAGCTGTTTTTT. As protein: CSVGTQAGLNTGELFF.

The chain has TRBV2 and TRBJ2-5, with D maybe TRBD1 (6 bases). V shed 10 bases and J shed 0 bases, with 15 bases lying between them. The CDR3 contains 14 residues. The V gene's germline CDR1 is SNHLY and CDR2 FYNNEI. The CDR3, as DNA: TGTGCCACCAACGTGCCAGGGGACCAAGAGACCCAGTACTTC. It yields the protein CATNVPGDQETQYF.

This chain connects TRBV12-3 or TRBV12-4 to TRBJ2-5; D gene unclear. The V and J ends lost 4 bases and 7 bases respectively, with 10 bases between them. The CDR3 runs to 12 residues. The CDR3, as DNA: TGTGCCAGCAGTTCTCCTTCGGGGACCCAGTACTTC. Its translation is CASSSPSGTQYF.

V and J are TRBV5-1 and TRBJ2-5; 7 nucleotides line up with TRBD2. Losses at the gene ends were 4 bases for V and 5 bases for J; bases not matched to a gene: 11. CDR3 size: 15 residues. Germline CDR1 reads SGHRS; CDR2 reads YFSETQ. The CDR3 is CASSPGAGDGETQYF. The CDR3 DNA is TGCGCCAGCAGCCCCGGGGCGGGGGACGGGGAGACCCAGTACTTC.

The J gene is TRBJ1-2, the V gene TRBV11-2; TRBD1 aligns across 7 bases. Germline V lookup: CDR1 SGHAT, CDR2 FQNNGV. The CDR3 has 14 residues. The V and J ends lost 7 bases and 5 bases, in that order; junction bases with no gene match: 10. CDR3 in amino acids: CASTLVPGQYGYTF. For the CDR3, the DNA is TGTGCCAGCACCTTGGTGCCGGGACAGTATGGCTACACCTTC. The complete variable domain, with remaining parts taken from reference TRBV11-2 and TRBJ1-2, reads EAGVAQSPRYKIIEKRQSVAFWCNPISGHATLYWYQQILGQGPKLLIQFQNNGVVDDSQLPKDRFSAERLKGVDSTLKIQPAKLEDSAVYLCASTLVPGQYGYTFGSGTRLTVV.

The gene calls are TRBV28 and TRBJ1-6; 9 bases match TRBD1. CDR1 and CDR2 from the germline V gene are MDHEN and SYDVKM. Trimming cost V 4 bases and J 8 bases; bases outside gene matches: 6. The CDR3 spans 15 residues. CDR3 sequence (DNA): TGTGCCAGCAGTTGGGTCGGGACAGGGTATTCACCCCTCCACTTT. It codes for CASSWVGTGYSPLHF.

This clone was picked up one time. The chain uses TRBV5-8 and TRBJ1-6, with D maybe TRBD1 (5 bases). CDR3 length: 14 amino acids. CDR1 and CDR2 from the germline V gene are SGHTS and YDEGEE. The germline V and J ends were trimmed by 2 bases and 10 bases, with 13 bases remaining between them. The CDR3 bases are TGTGCCAGCAGCTTCAGGGTAGCGGGATCACCCCTCCACTTT. Protein sequence: CASSFRVAGSPLHF.

This clone was seen a few times. The chain recombines TRBV7-2 with TRBJ1-6; 10 bases are a match to TRBD1. The V segment lost 4 bases and the J segment 9 bases; nucleotides outside the gene matches: 6. The length of the CDR3 is 15 residues. Per the germline V gene, CDR1 is SGHTA and CDR2 is FQGNSA. CDR3 region: CASSSRTGGISPLHF. For the CDR3, the DNA is TGTGCCAGCAGCTCCAGGACAGGGGGGATTTCACCCCTCCACTTT.

The chain carries TRBV5-1 and TRBJ1-2; no reliable D call. Germline CDR1 reads SGHRS; CDR2 reads YFSETQ. This CDR3 has 15 amino acids. With 7 bases removed from V and 5 bases from J, the gap between germline ends came to 21 bases. The CDR3 region has the DNA TGCGCCAGCCGTTCAACAGTGGCCCGGGATTATGGCTACACCTTC. Residues: CASRSTVARDYGYTF.